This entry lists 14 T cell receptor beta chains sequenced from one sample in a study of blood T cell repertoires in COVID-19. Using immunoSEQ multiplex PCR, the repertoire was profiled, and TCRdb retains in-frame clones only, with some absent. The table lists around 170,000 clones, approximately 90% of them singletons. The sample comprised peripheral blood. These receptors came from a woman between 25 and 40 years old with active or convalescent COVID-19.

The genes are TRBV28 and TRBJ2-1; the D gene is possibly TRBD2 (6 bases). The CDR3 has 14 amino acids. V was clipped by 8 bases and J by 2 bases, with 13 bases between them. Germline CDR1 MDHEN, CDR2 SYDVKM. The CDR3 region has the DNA TGTGCCAGCCGGCTCGGGAGCCCCTACAATGAGCAGTTCTTC. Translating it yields CASRLGSPYNEQFF.

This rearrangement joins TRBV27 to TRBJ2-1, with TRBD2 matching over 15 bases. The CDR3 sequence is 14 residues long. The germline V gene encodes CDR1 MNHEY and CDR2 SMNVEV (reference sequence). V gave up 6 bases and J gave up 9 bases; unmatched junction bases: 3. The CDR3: CASRPGLAGGEQFF. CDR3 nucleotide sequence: TGTGCCAGCAGACCGGGACTAGCGGGAGGTGAGCAGTTCTTC.

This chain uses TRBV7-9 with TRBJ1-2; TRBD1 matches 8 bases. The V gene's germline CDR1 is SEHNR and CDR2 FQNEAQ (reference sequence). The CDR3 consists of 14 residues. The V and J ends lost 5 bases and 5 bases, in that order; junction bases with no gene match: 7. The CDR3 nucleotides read TGTGCCAGCAGCCAGGACAGGGTTAGGTATGGCTACACCTTC. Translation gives CASSQDRVRYGYTF.

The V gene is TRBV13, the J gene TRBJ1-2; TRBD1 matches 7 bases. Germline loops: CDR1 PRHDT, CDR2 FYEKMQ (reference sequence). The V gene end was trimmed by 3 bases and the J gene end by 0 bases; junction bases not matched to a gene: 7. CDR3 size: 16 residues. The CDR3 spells CASSLEGDRANYGYTF. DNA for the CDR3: TGTGCCAGCAGCTTGGAGGGGGACAGAGCTAACTATGGCTACACCTTC.

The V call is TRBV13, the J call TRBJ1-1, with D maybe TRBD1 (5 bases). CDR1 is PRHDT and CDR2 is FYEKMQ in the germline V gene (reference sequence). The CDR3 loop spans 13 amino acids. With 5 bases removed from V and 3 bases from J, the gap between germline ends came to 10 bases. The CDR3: CASSEGVDTEAFF. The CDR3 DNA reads TGTGCCAGCAGCGAAGGGGTGGACACTGAAGCTTTCTTT.

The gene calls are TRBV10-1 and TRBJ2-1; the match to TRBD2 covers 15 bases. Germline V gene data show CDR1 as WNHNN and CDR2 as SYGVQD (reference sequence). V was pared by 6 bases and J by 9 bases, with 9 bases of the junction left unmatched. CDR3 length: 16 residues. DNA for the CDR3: TGCGCCAGCAGCCGGACTAGCGGGAGGGCCCTCTTTGAGCAGTTCTTC. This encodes CASSRTSGRALFEQFF.

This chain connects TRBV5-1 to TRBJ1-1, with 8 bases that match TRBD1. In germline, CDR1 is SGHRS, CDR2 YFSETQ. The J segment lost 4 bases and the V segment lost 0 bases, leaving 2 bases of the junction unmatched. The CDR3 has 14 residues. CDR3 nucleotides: TGCGCCAGCAGCTTGGATACAGGGGGCACTGAAGCTTTCTTT. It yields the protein CASSLDTGGTEAFF.

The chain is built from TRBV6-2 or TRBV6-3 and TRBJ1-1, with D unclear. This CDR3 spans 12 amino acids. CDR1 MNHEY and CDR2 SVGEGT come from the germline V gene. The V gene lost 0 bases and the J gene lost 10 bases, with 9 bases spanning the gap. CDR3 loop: CASSYSPITAFF. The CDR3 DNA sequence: TGTGCCAGCAGTTACTCCCCTATTACAGCTTTCTTT.

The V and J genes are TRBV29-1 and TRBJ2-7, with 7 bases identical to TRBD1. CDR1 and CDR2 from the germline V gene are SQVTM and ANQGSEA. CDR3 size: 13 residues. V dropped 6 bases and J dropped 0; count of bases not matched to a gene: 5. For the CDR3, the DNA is TGCAGCGTAGGACAGGTTAGCTCCTACGAGCAGTACTTC. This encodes CSVGQVSSYEQYF.

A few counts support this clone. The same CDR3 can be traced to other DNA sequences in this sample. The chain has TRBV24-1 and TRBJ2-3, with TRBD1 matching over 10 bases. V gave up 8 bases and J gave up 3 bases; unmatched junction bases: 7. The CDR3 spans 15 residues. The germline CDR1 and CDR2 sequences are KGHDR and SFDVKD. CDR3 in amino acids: CATTPGQGPTDTQYF. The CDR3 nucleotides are TGTGCCACCACACCGGGACAGGGGCCGACAGATACGCAGTATTTT.

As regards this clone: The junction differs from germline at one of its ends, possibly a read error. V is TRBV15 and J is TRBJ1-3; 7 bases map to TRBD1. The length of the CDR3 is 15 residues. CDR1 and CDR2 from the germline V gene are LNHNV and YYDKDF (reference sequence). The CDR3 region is CAASSGTDSGNTIYF. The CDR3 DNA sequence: TGTGCCGCCAGCAGCGGGACAGACTCTGGAAACACCATATATTTT.

CDR3 loop: CASSMRAAVAAEAFF. The CDR3 nucleotides read TGTGCCAGTAGTATGCGGGCGGCGGTGGCGGCTGAAGCTTTCTTT. The chain links TRBV19 to TRBJ1-1; D ambiguous. The V and J ends lost 3 bases and 6 bases respectively, with 17 bases between them. This CDR3 region has 15 residues. The germline gives CDR1 LNHDA, CDR2 SQIVND (reference sequence).

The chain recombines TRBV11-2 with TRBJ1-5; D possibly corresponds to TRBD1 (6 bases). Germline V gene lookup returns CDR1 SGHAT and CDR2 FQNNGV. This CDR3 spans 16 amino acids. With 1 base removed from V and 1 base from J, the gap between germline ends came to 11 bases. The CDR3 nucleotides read TGTGCCAGCAGCTTAGTTGCCAGGGGCAGCAATCAGCCCCAGCATTTT. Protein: CASSLVARGSNQPQHF.

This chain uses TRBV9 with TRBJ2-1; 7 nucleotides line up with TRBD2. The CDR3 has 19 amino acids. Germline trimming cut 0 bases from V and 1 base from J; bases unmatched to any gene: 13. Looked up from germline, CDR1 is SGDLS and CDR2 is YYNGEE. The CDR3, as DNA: TGTGCCAGCAGCGTAGATCCTGAGCGGGGAACGGGTTCCTACAATGAGCAGTTCTTC. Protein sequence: CASSVDPERGTGSYNEQFF.